The 15 T cell receptor beta chains presented below share a single source sample, sequenced in a study of identical twins. TCRdb redid the calling of the 5' RACE reads with MiXCR, one entry per CDR3 protein. Found here are a few hundred thousand distinct CDR3 sequences, approximately 25% of them singletons; the top ten hold just under 3%. These data also featured in a second study, about T cells expressing NK-cell markers.

The sequenced sample consisted of CD4+ T cells sorted from blood. The source of these receptors is a woman younger than 35 in good health.

The V and J genes are TRBV10-3 and TRBJ1-6; D is perhaps TRBD1 (5 bases). Looked up from germline, CDR1 is ENHRY and CDR2 is SYGVKD. There are 14 residues in the CDR3. The V gene lost 8 bases and the J gene lost 7 bases, with 15 bases spanning the gap. The CDR3 DNA follows: TGTGCCATCGCGGAGACGGGGGGAAATTCACCCCTCCACTTT. Translating gives CAIAETGGNSPLHF.

The rearrangement links TRBV10-3 to TRBJ2-5; D is perhaps TRBD2 (6 bases). The V end lost 4 bases, the J end lost 3 bases, and 9 bases lay between the germline ends. Looked up from germline, CDR1 is ENHRY and CDR2 is SYGVKD. The CDR3 has 13 amino acids. The CDR3 DNA is TGTGCCATCAGTGCCCCGGGAGAAGAGACCCAGTACTTC. Its translation: CAISAPGEETQYF.

The gene calls are TRBV19 and TRBJ2-1; D remains ambiguous. Germline lookup yields CDR1 LNHDA and CDR2 SQIVND (reference sequence). Trimming removed 7 bases from V and 9 bases from J, with 16 bases in between. There are 13 residues in the CDR3. For the CDR3, the DNA is TGTGCCAGTAAAGGTTTGGTAGTAGGTGAGCAGTTCTTC. Translation: CASKGLVVGEQFF.

CDR3 loop: CATSDRFARTGELFF. CDR3 nucleotides: TGTGCCACCAGTGACCGGTTTGCTAGGACCGGGGAGCTGTTTTTT. The V call is TRBV24-1, the J call TRBJ2-2; D is uncertain. With 4 bases removed from V and 5 bases from J, the gap between germline ends came to 13 bases. This CDR3 contains 15 residues. Per the germline V gene, CDR1 is KGHDR and CDR2 is SFDVKD.

The chain employs TRBV29-1 and TRBJ1-1; D call uncertain. The CDR3 has 13 residues. CDR1 SQVTM and CDR2 ANQGSEA come from the germline V gene. Trimming cost V 4 bases and J 2 bases, with 11 bases left between them. This CDR3 reads CSVAEGTNTEAFF. The CDR3 region has the DNA TGCAGCGTTGCGGAGGGAACTAACACTGAAGCTTTCTTT.

This clonotype was seen more than once but under ten times. This chain connects TRBV7-8 to TRBJ2-3; 8 bases are shared with TRBD2. Trimming took 5 bases from V and 0 from J; bases not matched to a gene: 7. Germline lookup yields CDR1 SGHVS and CDR2 FQNEAQ. The CDR3 runs 16 residues. The CDR3 DNA reads as TGTGCCAGCAGCCAAGGGACTAGGGGCAGCACAGATACGCAGTATTTT. Amino acid sequence: CASSQGTRGSTDTQYF.

V gene TRBV7-8 combines with J gene TRBJ2-7; a possible D gene is TRBD1 (6 bases). This CDR3 contains 15 residues. Germline CDR1 reads SGHVS; CDR2 reads FQNEAQ. V was trimmed by 4 bases and J by 5 bases, leaving 18 bases between them. The CDR3, as DNA: TGTGCCAGCAGCTCGAAAGGACAGTCTCGGGACGAGCAGTACTTC. Translated: CASSSKGQSRDEQYF.

This clonotype was recorded once. CDR3 loop: CASSLVSGTLIGPLHF. For the CDR3, the DNA is TGCGCCAGCAGCTTGGTCTCCGGGACTTTGATTGGACCCCTCCACTTT. The V call is TRBV5-1, the J call TRBJ1-6; TRBD1 might be the D (5 bases). Deletions cut 0 bases from V and 12 bases from J, with 19 bases between. This CDR3 is built from 16 residues. Germline-derived CDR1 and CDR2 are SGHRS and YFSETQ.

The V and J genes are TRBV21-1 and TRBJ2-1; the table's TRBD1 call for D was not verified on the DNA. TRBV21-1 is deemed a pseudogene. The CDR3 sequence is 14 residues long. In DNA form, the CDR3 reads TGTGCCAGCACCCTAACCGTCCGGGAACATGGGCAGTTCTTC. Its translation is CASTLTVREHGQFF.

This clonotype was counted between two and nine times. The chain employs TRBV20-1 and TRBJ2-4; 7 bases are shared with TRBD2. The germline gives CDR1 DFQATT, CDR2 SNEGSKA (reference sequence). The CDR3 is 14 amino acids. The V and J ends lost 3 bases and 3 bases, in that order; junction bases with no gene match: 5. In DNA, the CDR3 is TGCAGTGCTAGCGCCGGACTAGTCAAAAACATTCAGTACTTC. Its protein is CSASAGLVKNIQYF.

This sequence joins TRBV12-3 or TRBV12-4 and TRBJ1-1; tentatively, D is TRBD1 (6 bases). The CDR3 totals 15 residues. Deletions cut 5 bases from V and 2 bases from J, with 15 bases between. The CDR3 reads CASSPWGGGNTEAFF. The CDR3 DNA reads TGTGCCAGCAGTCCCTGGGGAGGGGGAAACACTGAAGCTTTCTTT.

This clonotype was detected only a few times. The V and J genes are TRBV18 and TRBJ2-3; 7 nucleotides line up with TRBD2. The trim removed 0 bases at V and 5 bases at J, leaving 5 bases unmatched. In germline, CDR1 is KGHSH, CDR2 LQKENI. The CDR3 runs 15 residues. Here the CDR3 reads CASSPPGRPVDTQYF. CDR3 coding DNA: TGTGCCAGCTCACCACCCGGGAGGCCGGTAGATACGCAGTATTTT.

This clonotype was counted only a few times. V is TRBV4-3 and J is TRBJ1-1, with TRBD1 matching over 9 bases. The CDR3 runs 15 residues. V gave up 4 bases and J gave up 3 bases; unmatched junction bases: 6. The germline gives CDR1 LGHNA, CDR2 YSLEER. CDR3: CASSRGQGIYTEAFF. In nucleotides, the CDR3 is TGCGCCAGCAGCCGGGGACAGGGTATATACACTGAAGCTTTCTTT.

This clonotype was recorded a few times. The V call is TRBV20-1, the J call TRBJ2-1, with 7 bases aligning to TRBD1. This CDR3 region has 14 residues. Per germline, CDR1 DFQATT and CDR2 SNEGSKA (reference sequence). V trimming: 6 bases; J trimming: 5 bases; junction bases outside the gene matches: 10. CDR3 protein: CSAQTGSLNNEQFF. In DNA, the CDR3 is TGCAGTGCGCAGACAGGGAGCCTTAACAATGAGCAGTTCTTC.

This clonotype has more than one count but fewer than ten. The chain has TRBV20-1 and TRBJ1-4; D gene unclear. The CDR3 runs 12 residues. Germline-derived CDR1 and CDR2 are DFQATT and SNEGSKA (reference sequence). Trimming left V 5 bases short and J 0 bases short, with 4 bases between. CDR3 sequence reads: CSAVPTNEKLFF. The CDR3 DNA follows: TGCAGTGCTGTGCCAACTAATGAAAAACTGTTTTTT.